This TCR beta chain derives from a study of metastatic and nonmetastatic thyroid tumors. Study at large: The study looked at repertoires side by side in blood and in tumor or nodule tissue from malignant and benign thyroid patients.

Germline V gene sequence: CDR1 DFQATT, CDR2 SNEGSKA (reference sequence). The CDR3 runs to 13 residues. No treatment had been given to any patient before thyroid surgery. TCRdb reanalyzed the PCR reads via MiXCR. The table includes around 30,000 clones, roughly 20% detected once. Note on this clone: Its ends do not fully match the called genes, so a read error is possible.

The sequencing input was tumor tissue. J is TRBJ2-7 and V is TRBV20-1; D ambiguous. This sequence was found in a male donor with papillary thyroid cancer or a benign thyroid nodule (not recorded which). Some clones in this sample may be carry-over from other donors' samples. The DNA for the CDR3 is TGCGGTGCTAGTAGTGGCGTCTCCTACGAGCAGTACTTC. Translation gives CGASSGVSYEQYF.